Presented here are 28 T cell receptor beta chains from one specimen sequenced in a study of CD8 T cells in Susac syndrome. RNA in amounts of about 0.45 to 1 ug was reverse transcribed with random hexamers. One entry per CDR3 protein results from TCRdb running MiXCR on the immunoSEQ multiplex PCR reads. The sample lists over 15,000 distinct CDR3 sequences, around 95% occurring once. The sequencing sample was made of CD8+ T cells from PBMCs. These receptors were obtained from a human donor in good health.

The chain is built from TRBV3-1 and TRBJ2-3, with D hard to call. Per germline, CDR1 LGHDT and CDR2 YNNKEL (reference sequence). The CDR3 runs 12 residues. Trimming shortened V by 1 base and J by 9 bases, and 8 bases separated the two germline ends. The CDR3 is CASSQVRRTQYF. For the CDR3, the DNA is TGTGCCAGCAGCCAAGTCCGGCGCACGCAGTATTTT.

The rearrangement links TRBV3-1 to TRBJ2-7, with TRBD1 matching 7 bases. J lost 4 bases, V lost 2 bases, and 17 bases had no gene match. The CDR3 length is 18 residues. Germline V gene data show CDR1 as LGHDT and CDR2 as YNNKEL (reference sequence). The CDR3 region is CASSQPRVGQRSPYEQYV. The CDR3 region has the DNA TGTGCCAGCAGCCAACCGAGGGTGGGACAGCGGAGTCCTTACGAGCAGTACGTC.

This clonotype was detected only once. The chain is built from TRBV7-9 and TRBJ2-6; no clear D. CDR1 is SEHNR, CDR2 FQNEAQ, per germline (reference sequence). V was pared by 11 bases and J by 4 bases, with 12 bases between. The CDR3 totals 13 residues. In DNA, the CDR3 is TGTGCCGGTCCCGAGGCCGGGGCCAACGTCCTGACTTTC. This translates into CAGPEAGANVLTF.

The chain couples TRBV27 to TRBJ2-1; TRBD1 matches at 11 bases. The germline V gene encodes CDR1 MNHEY and CDR2 SMNVEV (reference sequence). The CDR3 has 16 amino acids. Trimming took 5 bases from V and 6 from J; bases not matched to a gene: 9. The CDR3 coding sequence is TGTGCCAGCAGTCCGGCCCCGGGACAGGGGGGCAATGAGCAGTTCTTC. It yields the protein CASSPAPGQGGNEQFF.

The chain couples TRBV7-2 to TRBJ2-3; D is uncertain. Germline CDR1 is SGHTA and CDR2 is FQGNSA. Trimming removed 5 bases from V and 3 bases from J, with 12 bases in between. The CDR3 loop spans 14 amino acids. The CDR3 nucleotides are TGTGCCAGCAGCCGTGAGGACGAGACAGATACGCAGTATTTT. It yields the protein CASSREDETDTQYF.

The chain is built from TRBV7-2 and TRBJ2-7; D is undetermined. The germline V and J ends were trimmed by 1 base and 6 bases, with 10 bases remaining between them. This CDR3 is 13 amino acids long. Germline CDR1 and CDR2: SGHTA and FQGNSA. CDR3 in DNA: TGTGCCAGCAGCTTAGGGGCTGCCGGCGAGCAGTACTTC. The encoded protein is CASSLGAAGEQYF.

The chain is built from TRBV7-9 and TRBJ2-1; D is perhaps TRBD1 (5 bases). With 1 base removed from V and 5 bases from J, the gap between germline ends came to 12 bases. Per the germline V gene, CDR1 is SEHNR and CDR2 is FQNEAQ (reference sequence). The CDR3 is 15 amino acids. CDR3 loop: CASSLGTPANNEQFF. The CDR3, as DNA: TGTGCCAGCAGCTTAGGGACACCCGCCAACAATGAGCAGTTCTTC.

This clonotype was found once. The chain recombines TRBV28 with TRBJ2-7; TRBD2 agrees at 8 bases. Germline loops: CDR1 MDHEN, CDR2 SYDVKM. The CDR3 totals 17 residues. Trimming removed 5 bases from V and 3 bases from J; junction bases left unmatched: 15. The CDR3 DNA reads TGTGCCAGCAGTCAGCCCTGGTGGCGGGAGGTAGTCTACGAGCAGTACTTC. Translated: CASSQPWWREVVYEQYF.

The chain uses TRBV20-1 and TRBJ1-3; D possibly corresponds to TRBD1 (6 bases). Trimming took 6 bases from V and 0 from J, leaving 12 bases between them. Germline CDR1 DFQATT, CDR2 SNEGSKA (reference sequence). The CDR3 consists of 14 residues. CDR3 protein: CSAQQGISGNTIYF. In DNA form, the CDR3 reads TGCAGTGCCCAGCAGGGGATCTCTGGAAACACCATATATTTT.

The chain recombines TRBV4-3 with TRBJ2-3; D may be TRBD2 (5 bases). The germline V gene encodes CDR1 LGHNA and CDR2 YSLEER. This CDR3 spans 16 amino acids. The germline V and J ends were trimmed by 0 bases and 5 bases, with 15 bases remaining between them. The CDR3 nucleotides read TGCGCCAGCAGCCAAGAGGTGAGCGGTCCGGAAGATACGCAGTATTTT. This codes for CASSQEVSGPEDTQYF.

The sample holds one count of this clonotype. The chain couples TRBV5-1 to TRBJ2-1; D unresolved. Trimming removed 0 bases at V and 13 bases at J, with 20 bases between. CDR1 and CDR2 (germline): SGHRS, YFSETQ. CDR3 length: 15 amino acids. The DNA of the CDR3 is TGCGCCAGCAGCTTGGAAGTCAGCGAGCGAGCTATACAGTTCTTC. It specifies CASSLEVSERAIQFF.

This clonotype occurred once. The chain uses TRBV19 and TRBJ2-1, with D hard to call. This CDR3 spans 14 amino acids. V was clipped by 4 bases and J by 1 base, with 8 bases between them. Germline lookup yields CDR1 LNHDA and CDR2 SQIVND (reference sequence). The CDR3 loop is CASSNPGSYNEQFF. DNA of the CDR3: TGTGCCAGTAGTAATCCTGGATCCTACAATGAGCAGTTCTTC.

The gene calls are TRBV7-9 and TRBJ1-1; possibly TRBD1 for D (5 bases). V lost 5 bases, J lost 1 base, and 14 bases lay in between. CDR3 length equals 15 residues. Germline V lookup: CDR1 SEHNR, CDR2 FQNEAQ (reference sequence). For the CDR3, the DNA is TGTGCCAGCAGCGCGGAGGGACGGGAGAACACTGAAGCTTTCTTT. This sequence encodes CASSAEGRENTEAFF.

The chain carries TRBV11-2 and TRBJ2-2; 8 bases are a match to TRBD2. The V gene's germline CDR1 is SGHAT and CDR2 FQNNGV. CDR3 length: 16 amino acids. J was trimmed by 6 bases and V by 4 bases; bases with no gene match: 10. The CDR3 bases are TGTGCCAGCAGCTCCCCGGGTAGCGGGATCGCCGGGGAGCTGTTTTTT. Its translation is CASSSPGSGIAGELFF.

The chain employs TRBV7-9 and TRBJ2-5; no reliable D call. With 0 bases removed from V and 3 bases from J, the gap between germline ends came to 5 bases. Germline CDR1 SEHNR, CDR2 FQNEAQ (reference sequence). The CDR3 has 13 amino acids. The CDR3 sequence is CASSLADEETQYF. The CDR3 nucleotides read TGTGCCAGCAGCTTAGCCGACGAAGAGACCCAGTACTTC. The full variable domain, its missing parts supplied by reference TRBV7-9 and TRBJ2-5, is DTGVSQNPRHKITKRGQNVTFRCDPISEHNRLYWYRQTLGQGPEFLTYFQNEAQLEKSRLLSDRFSAERPKGSFSTLEIQRTEQGDSAMYLCASSLADEETQYFGPGTRLLVL.

The chain recombines TRBV29-1 with TRBJ2-1; unclear D gene. V gave up 4 bases and J gave up 0 bases, with 19 bases separating them. The CDR3 contains 17 residues. Germline V lookup: CDR1 SQVTM, CDR2 ANQGSEA. CDR3 sequence: CSVAPGQITGSYNEQFF. CDR3 coding DNA: TGCAGCGTTGCACCAGGCCAGATAACTGGCTCCTACAATGAGCAGTTCTTC.

For the CDR3, the DNA is TGTGCCAGCAGCTTGGGTCGGAACTACGAGCAGTACTTC. Translating gives CASSLGRNYEQYF. V gene TRBV5-4 combines with J gene TRBJ2-7; D is undetermined. The CDR3 length is 13 residues. V was clipped by 0 bases and J by 3 bases, with 7 bases between them. Germline CDR1 reads SGHNT; CDR2 reads YYREEE (reference sequence).

The chain is built from TRBV19 and TRBJ2-1; TRBD2 aligns across 8 bases. V lost 8 bases and J lost 8; bases outside the gene matches: 11. The CDR3 covers 14 residues. Germline V gives CDR1 LNHDA, CDR2 SQIVND (reference sequence). The CDR3 is CASGTRGLADEQFF. CDR3 DNA: TGTGCCAGTGGGACTAGGGGCCTTGCGGATGAGCAGTTCTTC.

The genes are TRBV28 and TRBJ2-5; D is ambiguous. In germline, CDR1 is MDHEN, CDR2 SYDVKM. CDR3 length: 13 residues. The V and J ends lost 4 bases and 3 bases respectively, with 9 bases between them. The CDR3, as DNA: TGTGCCAGCAGTTCCGATAGAAAAGAGACCCAGTACTTC. This sequence encodes CASSSDRKETQYF.

The chain has TRBV7-2 and TRBJ2-7; 8 positions match TRBD2. Per the germline V gene, CDR1 is SGHTA and CDR2 is FQGNSA. CDR3 size: 17 residues. Trimming cost V 1 base and J 1 base; bases outside gene matches: 9. The CDR3 region has the DNA TGTGCCAGCAGCTTAGACTGGGGCGGGAGGATTTCCTACGAGCAGTACTTC. Protein: CASSLDWGGRISYEQYF.

There are a few counts of this clonotype. V is TRBV29-1 and J is TRBJ2-7; possibly TRBD1 for D (5 bases). V was trimmed by 7 bases and J by 2 bases, leaving 12 bases between them. CDR1 and CDR2 from the germline V gene are SQVTM and ANQGSEA. The CDR3 spans 12 residues. The CDR3 spells CSGATGAYEQYF. CDR3 bases: TGCAGCGGTGCAACAGGTGCCTACGAGCAGTACTTC.

V is TRBV6-5 and J is TRBJ2-7; D remains unclear. There are 13 residues in the CDR3. From germline, CDR1 is MNHEY and CDR2 SVGAGI. The V and J ends lost 4 bases and 4 bases respectively, with 11 bases between them. The CDR3 here is CASSFNDGYEQYF. For the CDR3, the DNA is TGTGCCAGCAGTTTTAACGACGGGTACGAGCAGTACTTC.

The genes are TRBV27 and TRBJ1-1; the D is unclear. The germline V and J ends were trimmed by 5 bases and 4 bases, with 14 bases remaining between them. The germline V gene encodes CDR1 MNHEY and CDR2 SMNVEV (reference sequence). The CDR3 has 14 amino acids. The CDR3 is CASSPKSGVTEAFF. CDR3 in DNA: TGTGCCAGCAGTCCAAAGTCCGGGGTCACTGAAGCTTTCTTT.

The chain employs TRBV15 and TRBJ2-7, with TRBD2 matching over 8 bases. The CDR3 has 15 residues. In germline, CDR1 is LNHNV, CDR2 YYDKDF (reference sequence). V trimming: 5 bases; J trimming: 2 bases; junction bases outside the gene matches: 8. DNA of the CDR3: TGTGCCACCAGCGCTCAGCGGGGGCCGACCTACGAGCAGTACTTC. Encoded protein: CATSAQRGPTYEQYF. Supplemented by reference TRBV15 and TRBJ2-7, the full variable domain reads DAMVIQNPRYQVTQFGKPVTLSCSQTLNHNVMYWYQQKSSQAPKLLFHYYDKDFNNEADTPDNFQSRRPNTSFCFLDIRSPGLGDTAMYLCATSAQRGPTYEQYFGPGTRLTVT.

The sample holds one count of this clonotype. This sequence joins TRBV7-2 and TRBJ2-7; 13 nucleotides line up with TRBD2. J gave up 2 bases and V 7 bases, and 5 bases lay outside the gene matches. The length of the CDR3 is 15 residues. CDR1 is SGHTA, CDR2 FQGNSA, per germline. The CDR3 protein is CASTLGLAGPYEQYF. The CDR3 coding sequence is TGTGCCAGCACACTGGGACTAGCGGGGCCCTACGAGCAGTACTTC.

This clonotype was recorded once. The rearrangement joins TRBV14 to TRBJ2-7; D gene ambiguous. V was cut by 1 base and J by 3 bases, with 13 bases left in between. CDR1 is SGHDN, CDR2 FVKESK, per germline. The CDR3 has 15 residues. The CDR3 region has the DNA TGTGCCAGCAGCCAAGGCGTCGAGGTTCTCTACGAGCAGTACTTC. Translation gives CASSQGVEVLYEQYF.

The table lists this clonotype with a count of one. The V gene is TRBV3-1, the J gene TRBJ2-7, with 8 bases aligning to TRBD2. J lost 7 bases, V lost 0 bases, and 11 bases had no gene match. Germline-derived CDR1 and CDR2 are LGHDT and YNNKEL (reference sequence). The CDR3 sequence is 16 residues long. CDR3 bases: TGTGCCAGCAGCCAAGATGGGCCGGGGGGGGCACGGGAGCAGTACGTC. Protein sequence: CASSQDGPGGAREQYV.

This chain uses TRBV11-1 with TRBJ2-1, with no clear D. The CDR3 is made up of 13 amino acids. V was shortened by 3 bases and J by 4 bases, with 7 bases between the two germline ends. Germline CDR1 SGHAT, CDR2 FQDESV (reference sequence). CDR3 DNA sequence: TGTGCCAGCAGCTTGACGGTGTACAATGAGCAGTTCTTC. Translated: CASSLTVYNEQFF.